These 31 T cell receptor beta chains originate from one sample sequenced in a study of T cell responses to AZD1222 COVID-19 vaccine. Repertoires were generated with immunoSEQ multiplex PCR, while TCRdb's copy carries only in-frame clones and drops some. The top ten hold approximately 6.5% of the sample, which has some 130,000 clones, approximately 95% seen once. The material sequenced was peripheral blood, taken 28 days after the second AZD1222 dose. The receptors were sampled from an adult who received the AZD1222 COVID-19 vaccine.

The chain carries TRBV5-1 and TRBJ2-5, with 8 bases aligning to TRBD1. The V gene's germline CDR1 is SGHRS and CDR2 YFSETQ. Losses at the gene ends were 4 bases for V and 2 bases for J; bases not matched to a gene: 7. This CDR3 has 15 amino acids. CDR3 nucleotide sequence: TGCGCCAGCAGCCCACAGGGGGGAACTCAAGAGACCCAGTACTTC. This codes for CASSPQGGTQETQYF.

The chain combines TRBV27 with TRBJ2-3; 10 bases line up with TRBD1. This CDR3 is built from 15 residues. Trimming cost V 6 bases and J 4 bases; bases outside gene matches: 7. The germline CDR1 and CDR2 sequences are MNHEY and SMNVEV (reference sequence). CDR3 loop: CASRGDRGIPDTQYF. CDR3 bases: TGTGCCAGCAGGGGGGACAGGGGCATCCCAGATACGCAGTATTTT.

J is TRBJ1-5 and V is TRBV27; 7 bases are shared with TRBD1. The V and J ends lost 0 bases and 5 bases, in that order; junction bases with no gene match: 10. Germline V gene data show CDR1 as MNHEY and CDR2 as SMNVEV (reference sequence). There are 17 residues in the CDR3. CDR3 nucleotide sequence: TGTGCCAGCAGTTTATCCGACCCCCGGGACAGTTATCAGCCCCAGCATTTT. Its protein is CASSLSDPRDSYQPQHF.

The genes are TRBV7-2 and TRBJ1-1; D is possibly TRBD1 (6 bases). The germline gives CDR1 SGHTA, CDR2 FQGNSA. The V and J ends lost 1 base and 1 base respectively, with 10 bases between them. This CDR3 region has 15 residues. In DNA form, the CDR3 reads TGTGCCAGCAGCTTAGGTAGGACAGCGAACACTGAAGCTTTCTTT. Amino acid sequence: CASSLGRTANTEAFF.

This clone has a single count. The V and J genes are TRBV4-1 and TRBJ1-5, with D possibly being TRBD1 (5 bases). The CDR3 loop spans 20 amino acids. Between the trimmed V and J ends, which lost 4 bases and 0 bases, there was a span of 25 bases. Per germline, CDR1 MGHRA and CDR2 YSYEKL. The CDR3 spells CASSPEGTLTRTYSNQPQHF. Written as DNA, the CDR3 is TGCGCCAGCAGCCCAGAAGGGACTCTTACACGAACTTATAGCAATCAGCCCCAGCATTTT.

Here the CDR3 reads CASSITGNQPQHF. The CDR3, as DNA: TGTGCCAGCAGCATCACAGGTAATCAGCCCCAGCATTTT. The gene calls are TRBV5-5 and TRBJ1-5, with D possibly being TRBD1 (5 bases). Trimming shortened V by 4 bases and J by 4 bases, and 9 bases separated the two germline ends. The CDR3 length is 13 residues. Germline CDR1 reads SGHKS; CDR2 reads YYEKEE (reference sequence).

The chain carries TRBV3-1 (or the pseudogene TRBV3-2) and TRBJ1-5; no clear D. The germline V gene encodes CDR1 LGHDT and CDR2 YNNKEL (reference sequence). V gave up 2 bases and J gave up 3 bases, with 8 bases separating them. The CDR3 is 14 amino acids. The CDR3 DNA follows: TGTGCCAGCAGCCAAAGTACATACAATCAGCCCCAGCATTTT. Translated: CASSQSTYNQPQHF.

The chain joins TRBV5-5 to TRBJ2-3; 15 bases are a match to TRBD2. The CDR3 extends over 16 amino acids. Trimming took 2 bases from V and 3 from J; bases not matched to a gene: 1. CDR1 is SGHKS and CDR2 is YYEKEE in the germline V gene (reference sequence). The CDR3 nucleotides are TGTGCCAGCAGCTTTGGGACTAGCGGGGGGACAGATACGCAGTATTTT. It codes for CASSFGTSGGTDTQYF.

The chain has TRBV20-1 and TRBJ2-5, with D uncertain. The CDR3 runs to 11 residues. Trimming pared 3 bases from V and 6 bases from J, leaving 8 bases between. Germline values: CDR1 DFQATT, CDR2 SNEGSKA (reference sequence). The CDR3: CSASFRKTQYF. The CDR3 DNA is TGCAGTGCTAGTTTCCGAAAGACCCAGTACTTC.

CDR3 in amino acids: CASRLQGANYGYTF. CDR3 nucleotide sequence: TGTGCCAGCAGACTACAGGGTGCGAACTATGGCTACACCTTC. This chain links TRBV28 with TRBJ1-2, with D perhaps matching TRBD1 (6 bases). Per the germline V gene, CDR1 is MDHEN and CDR2 is SYDVKM. The CDR3 is 14 residues long. V gave up 6 bases and J gave up 2 bases, with 13 bases separating them.

V and J are TRBV12-5 and TRBJ2-1, with 7 bases matching TRBD1. The CDR3 loop spans 17 amino acids. Germline V gives CDR1 LGHNT, CDR2 FRNRAP. V lost 1 base and J lost 3; bases outside the gene matches: 9. CDR3 in DNA: TGTGCTAGTGGTTTGGCGACGACAGGGAGCCTCTACAATGAGCAGTTCTTC. This codes for CASGLATTGSLYNEQFF.

The J gene is TRBJ2-7, the V gene TRBV2; D is unresolved. CDR1 SNHLY and CDR2 FYNNEI come from the germline V gene. V gave up 2 bases and J gave up 3 bases, with 14 bases separating them. This CDR3 region has 15 residues. In nucleotides, the CDR3 is TGTGCCAGCAGTGAACCTGGCCCCAAAAACTACGAGCAGTACTTC. Encoded protein: CASSEPGPKNYEQYF.

The chain employs TRBV2 and TRBJ2-6, with TRBD1 as a possible D gene (6 bases). With 8 bases removed from V and 0 bases from J, the gap between germline ends came to 8 bases. Germline lookup yields CDR1 SNHLY and CDR2 FYNNEI. CDR3 length: 14 residues. CDR3 sequence: CASRTVSGANVLTF. CDR3 sequence (DNA): TGTGCCAGCCGGACAGTCTCTGGGGCCAACGTCCTGACTTTC.

This clone appeared once. The genes are TRBV10-3 and TRBJ2-7; D is ambiguous. Germline CDR1 and CDR2: ENHRY and SYGVKD. Between the trimmed V and J ends, which lost 8 bases and 5 bases, there was a span of 10 bases. The length of the CDR3 is 11 residues. CDR3 protein: CAISPAHEQYF. For the CDR3, the DNA is TGTGCCATCTCCCCGGCCCACGAGCAGTACTTC.

The V and J genes are TRBV30 and TRBJ1-3; 9 positions match TRBD1. The germline V gene has CDR1 GTSNPN and CDR2 SVGIG (reference sequence). With 8 bases clipped from V and 2 bases from J, the junction kept 7 bases outside the gene matches. The CDR3 loop spans 14 amino acids. CDR3 in amino acids: CAALTGGAGNTIYF. For the CDR3, the DNA is TGTGCCGCTTTGACAGGGGGAGCTGGAAACACCATATATTTT.

This clone was seen a few times. The V and J genes are TRBV2 and TRBJ1-3; unclear D gene. This CDR3 is 15 amino acids long. Germline V gives CDR1 SNHLY, CDR2 FYNNEI. V lost 6 bases and J lost 2, with 14 bases in between. This CDR3 reads CASRPPVRAGNTIYF. The CDR3, as DNA: TGTGCCAGCAGACCCCCAGTCCGGGCTGGAAACACCATATATTTT. Variable domain in full (rest from reference TRBV2 and TRBJ1-3): EPEVTQTPSHQVTQMGQEVILRCVPISNHLYFYWYRQILGQKVEFLVSFYNNEISEKSEIFDDQFSVERPDGSNFTLKIRSTKLEDSAMYFCASRPPVRAGNTIYFGEGSWLTVV.

The V call is TRBV3-1 (or the pseudogene TRBV3-2), the J call TRBJ2-2; D perhaps matches TRBD2 (6 bases). V was cut by 4 bases and J by 4 bases, with 13 bases left in between. This CDR3 comprises 15 residues. The germline V gene encodes CDR1 LGHDT and CDR2 YNNKEL (reference sequence). Written as DNA, the CDR3 is TGTGCCAGCAGCCGAGGGGCGCGGGGCACCGGGGAGCTGTTTTTT. This sequence encodes CASSRGARGTGELFF.

The chain joins TRBV29-1 to TRBJ1-2; possible D gene TRBD1, 6 bases. The CDR3 covers 12 residues. Germline assignment: CDR1 SQVTM and CDR2 ANQGSEA. The V and J ends lost 3 bases and 8 bases respectively, with 13 bases between them. CDR3 nucleotides: TGCAGCGTTGATATAGGGGGGAGCGGCTACACCTTC. Encoded protein: CSVDIGGSGYTF.

The V gene is TRBV6-5, the J gene TRBJ2-1, with D hard to call. V was shortened by 6 bases and J by 7 bases, with 19 bases between the two germline ends. Per the germline V gene, CDR1 is MNHEY and CDR2 is SVGAGI. This CDR3 is 15 amino acids long. CDR3 sequence: CASRSRGQNRNEQFF. CDR3 DNA sequence: TGTGCCAGCAGAAGTAGAGGCCAGAACCGAAATGAGCAGTTCTTC.

V is TRBV19 and J is TRBJ1-4, with D possibly matching TRBD1 (5 bases). V was pared by 7 bases and J by 0 bases, with 21 bases between. The germline V gene has CDR1 LNHDA and CDR2 SQIVND (reference sequence). The CDR3 runs 18 residues. CDR3 region: CASISLPGTEPTNEKLFF. The DNA of the CDR3 is TGTGCCAGTATTTCCCTCCCCGGGACGGAGCCAACTAATGAAAAACTGTTTTTT.

This clone came up once. The chain uses TRBV7-2 and TRBJ2-1; TRBD2 matches at 13 bases. The J segment lost 8 bases and the V segment lost 3 bases, leaving 7 bases of the junction unmatched. Germline-derived CDR1 and CDR2 are SGHTA and FQGNSA. The CDR3 has 16 residues. CDR3 bases: TGTGCCAGCAGCTTCGGACTAGCGGGGGTTCGGGATGAGCAGTTCTTC. It codes for CASSFGLAGVRDEQFF.

The genes are TRBV5-1 and TRBJ1-1; the D is unclear. The CDR3 length is 14 residues. Trimming pared 4 bases from V and 2 bases from J, leaving 12 bases between. CDR1 SGHRS and CDR2 YFSETQ come from the germline V gene. The CDR3 sequence: CASSLFGRNTEAFF. In nucleotides, the CDR3 is TGCGCCAGCAGCCTCTTCGGGAGAAACACTGAAGCTTTCTTT.

This clone was observed a few times. The chain recombines TRBV27 with TRBJ2-2, with D unclear. Germline loops: CDR1 MNHEY, CDR2 SMNVEV (reference sequence). The CDR3 runs to 12 residues. The ends were cut back, 5 bases at V and 7 bases at J, with 8 bases in the middle. In nucleotides, the CDR3 is TGTGCCAGCAGTAGGGTAGTCGGGGAGCTGTTTTTT. As protein: CASSRVVGELFF.

The genes are TRBV20-1 and TRBJ1-1; D gene unclear. This CDR3 has 11 residues. Trimming removed 5 bases from V and 6 bases from J, with 10 bases in between. The germline CDR1 and CDR2 sequences are DFQATT and SNEGSKA (reference sequence). The DNA for the CDR3 is TGCAGTGCTGAGGGTGGGGCTGAAGCTTTCTTT. Translating it yields CSAEGGAEAFF.

This clone came up once. The chain employs TRBV5-1 and TRBJ1-2; D is unclear. Germline lookup yields CDR1 SGHRS and CDR2 YFSETQ. CDR3 length: 15 amino acids. V shed 0 bases and J shed 1 base, with 10 bases lying between them. As DNA, the CDR3 is TGCGCCAGCAGCTTGGCCCCCACCTATAACTATGGCTACACCTTC. Amino acid sequence: CASSLAPTYNYGYTF. Full variable domain (outside the CDR3, taken from reference TRBV5-1 and TRBJ1-2): KAGVTQTPRYLIKTRGQQVTLSCSPISGHRSVSWYQQTPGQGLQFLFEYFSETQRNKGNFPGRFSGRQFSNSRSEMNVSTLELGDSALYLCASSLAPTYNYGYTFGSGTRLTVV.

In this sample, this clone turned up once. The rearrangement links TRBV24-1 to TRBJ1-2; D is unresolved. CDR3 length equals 13 residues. V dropped 0 bases and J dropped 8 bases, with 9 bases sitting between them. Germline CDR1 reads KGHDR; CDR2 reads SFDVKD. CDR3 amino acids: CATSDLRRNGYTF. DNA for the CDR3: TGTGCCACCAGTGATTTGAGGCGAAACGGCTACACCTTC.

V usage is TRBV5-1 and J usage is TRBJ1-2; D gene ambiguous. The CDR3 has 12 residues. CDR1 and CDR2 (germline): SGHRS, YFSETQ. Between the trimmed V and J ends, which lost 1 base and 7 bases, there was a span of 8 bases. The CDR3 reads CASSLSDRGYTF. The CDR3 nucleotides are TGCGCCAGCAGCTTGTCGGACCGTGGCTACACCTTC.

This rearrangement joins TRBV9 to TRBJ1-1; TRBD1 matches at 10 bases. The germline gives CDR1 SGDLS, CDR2 YYNGEE. CDR3 size: 16 residues. V was clipped by 0 bases and J by 2 bases; unmatched bases: 4. In nucleotides, the CDR3 is TGTGCCAGCAGCGTAGGGACAGGGGGAGTCAACACTGAAGCTTTCTTT. Translation gives CASSVGTGGVNTEAFF.

Only a few counts were recorded for this clone. This chain links TRBV28 with TRBJ1-1, with D uncertain. Germline V lookup: CDR1 MDHEN, CDR2 SYDVKM. This CDR3 is 20 amino acids long. V lost 3 bases to trimming and J lost 1 base, with 27 bases between them. The CDR3: CASSFPPRAEKTRKNTEAFF. The CDR3 DNA is TGTGCCAGCAGTTTTCCCCCCCGGGCAGAAAAAACGAGAAAGAACACTGAAGCTTTCTTT.

The chain combines TRBV19 with TRBJ2-1; 14 bases agree with TRBD2. Per the germline V gene, CDR1 is LNHDA and CDR2 is SQIVND (reference sequence). The CDR3 consists of 16 residues. J was trimmed by 4 bases and V by 4 bases; bases with no gene match: 3. This CDR3 is CASSRLAGGLYNEQFF. CDR3 nucleotides: TGTGCCAGTAGTAGACTAGCGGGGGGGCTTTACAATGAGCAGTTCTTC.

The V call is TRBV5-1, the J call TRBJ2-2; the D gene is possibly TRBD1 (6 bases). CDR3 length: 13 amino acids. V lost 3 bases and J lost 3, with 6 bases in between. The germline V gene has CDR1 SGHRS and CDR2 YFSETQ. CDR3 residues: CASSYRDTGELFF. The CDR3 DNA sequence: TGCGCCAGCAGCTACAGGGACACCGGGGAGCTGTTTTTT.